These 24 T cell receptor beta chains were sequenced from one sample in a study of blood T cell repertoires in COVID-19. Assay: immunoSEQ multiplex PCR; the TCRdb copy retains only in-frame clones and omits some. The sample lists more than 85,000 clones, nearly 80% occurring once. What was sequenced was peripheral blood. These receptors originate from a woman over 75 with active or convalescent COVID-19.

The chain recombines TRBV10-3 with TRBJ1-6; unclear D gene. The CDR3 is made up of 14 amino acids. Germline CDR1 reads ENHRY; CDR2 reads SYGVKD. V was trimmed by 5 bases and J by 14 bases, leaving 19 bases between them. The CDR3 sequence is CAISNDGGLSSLHF. The CDR3 DNA reads TGTGCCATCAGTAACGACGGAGGGTTATCGTCCCTCCACTTT.

This chain connects TRBV5-4 to TRBJ2-5; 10 nucleotides align to TRBD2. The CDR3 has 14 residues. Germline trimming cut 3 bases from V and 2 bases from J; bases unmatched to any gene: 1. Germline lookup yields CDR1 SGHNT and CDR2 YYREEE (reference sequence). The DNA of the CDR3 is TGTGCCAGCAGCTGGACTAGCGGTCAAGAGACCCAGTACTTC. It yields the protein CASSWTSGQETQYF.

The chain employs TRBV6-5 and TRBJ2-2; tentatively, D is TRBD2 (5 bases). V dropped 2 bases and J dropped 8 bases, with 12 bases sitting between them. The CDR3 loop spans 14 amino acids. CDR1 is MNHEY and CDR2 is SVGAGI in the germline V gene. The CDR3 sequence is CASSYSSRGGELFF. In DNA, the CDR3 is TGTGCCAGCAGTTACAGTAGCCGGGGAGGGGAGCTGTTTTTT.

This clone came up once. The chain uses TRBV7-3 and TRBJ1-1; 7 bases map to TRBD1. The junction had 11 bases not matched to a gene; V was cut back by 4 bases and J by 3 bases. Germline CDR1 and CDR2: SGHTA and FQGTGA. This CDR3 has 16 amino acids. CDR3 residues: CASSSPGGIGDTEAFF. DNA of the CDR3: TGTGCCAGCAGCTCACCAGGGGGAATTGGGGACACTGAAGCTTTCTTT.

The CDR3: CASSYTTGGETQYF. The DNA for the CDR3 is TGTGCCAGCAGTTACACGACAGGGGGAGAGACCCAGTACTTC. V and J are TRBV6-2 or TRBV6-3 and TRBJ2-5; 9 nucleotides line up with TRBD1. CDR3 length equals 14 residues. Germline values: CDR1 MNHEY, CDR2 SVGEGT. J gave up 4 bases and V 2 bases, and 2 bases lay outside the gene matches.

The V and J genes are TRBV10-1 and TRBJ1-1, with a possible D match to TRBD1 (6 bases). From germline, CDR1 is WNHNN and CDR2 SYGVQD (reference sequence). The CDR3 has 14 amino acids. The germline V and J ends were trimmed by 2 bases and 5 bases, with 12 bases remaining between them. The CDR3: CASSENREGTEAFF. The CDR3 nucleotides read TGCGCCAGCAGTGAGAACAGGGAGGGGACTGAAGCTTTCTTT.

CDR3 protein: CSVEKGLDTQYF. The CDR3 DNA follows: TGCAGCGTTGAAAAGGGGCTGGATACGCAGTATTTT. V gene TRBV29-1 combines with J gene TRBJ2-3; weak D call: TRBD1 (5 bases). Germline assignment: CDR1 SQVTM and CDR2 ANQGSEA. Trimming took 2 bases from V and 6 from J, leaving 9 bases between them. The CDR3 extends over 12 amino acids.

The chain recombines TRBV7-2 with TRBJ2-7, with a tentative D call TRBD2 (6 bases). The CDR3 has 15 amino acids. Germline V CDR1 and CDR2: SGHTA, FQGNSA. Trimming took 5 bases from V and 1 from J, leaving 15 bases between them. The CDR3 DNA follows: TGTGCCAGCAGCCCGACGGCGGGACTGTCCTACGAGCAGTACTTC. It yields the protein CASSPTAGLSYEQYF.

The V call is TRBV28, the J call TRBJ1-5, with D unresolved. Trimming left V 3 bases short and J 0 bases short, with 12 bases between. The CDR3 sequence is 16 residues long. Per germline, CDR1 MDHEN and CDR2 SYDVKM. This CDR3 is CASSFGGLHSNQPQHF. In nucleotides, the CDR3 is TGTGCCAGCAGTTTTGGTGGACTCCATAGCAATCAGCCCCAGCATTTT. Full variable domain (outside the CDR3, taken from reference TRBV28 and TRBJ1-5): DVKVTQSSRYLVKRTGEKVFLECVQDMDHENMFWYRQDPGLGLRLIYFSYDVKMKEKGDIPEGYSVSREKKERFSLILESASTNQTSMYLCASSFGGLHSNQPQHFGDGTRLSIL.

A note on this clone: Distinct nucleotide sequences in the sample also encode this CDR3. The J gene is TRBJ2-2, the V gene TRBV5-4, with TRBD2 matching over 7 bases. In germline, CDR1 is SGHNT, CDR2 YYREEE (reference sequence). The CDR3 sequence is 14 residues long. V lost 0 bases to trimming and J lost 6 bases; unmatched junction nucleotides: 2. CDR3 sequence reads: CASSLGLAAGELFF. The CDR3 nucleotides are TGTGCCAGCAGCTTGGGACTAGCTGCCGGGGAGCTGTTTTTT. Full variable domain (outside the CDR3, taken from reference TRBV5-4 and TRBJ2-2): ETGVTQSPTHLIKTRGQQVTLRCSSQSGHNTVSWYQQALGQGPQFIFQYYREEENGRGNFPPRFSGLQFPNYSSELNVNALELDDSALYLCASSLGLAAGELFFGEGSRLTVL.

The rearrangement joins TRBV5-1 to TRBJ2-7; no reliable D call. There are 14 residues in the CDR3. Looked up from germline, CDR1 is SGHRS and CDR2 is YFSETQ. V was trimmed by 0 bases and J by 5 bases, leaving 12 bases between them. The DNA of the CDR3 is TGCGCCAGCAGCTTGGCCGCCCGGAGCCACGAGCAGTACTTC. Translated: CASSLAARSHEQYF.

This rearrangement joins TRBV5-4 to TRBJ1-1, with D hard to call. V lost 0 bases and J 11 bases, leaving 20 bases between the germline ends. The CDR3 runs 15 residues. Germline-derived CDR1 and CDR2 are SGHNT and YYREEE (reference sequence). CDR3 region: CASSLDGSRERRAFF. DNA for the CDR3: TGTGCCAGCAGCTTGGACGGGTCCCGAGAGAGACGGGCTTTCTTT.

This clone was seen a handful of times. The chain combines TRBV19 with TRBJ1-5; no clear D gene. The CDR3 covers 14 residues. The germline CDR1 and CDR2 sequences are LNHDA and SQIVND (reference sequence). V shed 9 bases and J shed 5 bases, with 17 bases lying between them. The CDR3 spells CARKEPPEDQPQHF. The CDR3 coding sequence is TGTGCCAGGAAGGAACCGCCAGAGGATCAGCCCCAGCATTTT.

This rearrangement joins TRBV5-1 to TRBJ2-5, with TRBD1 identical over 7 bases. J was trimmed by 5 bases and V by 3 bases; bases with no gene match: 10. The CDR3 is 15 residues long. CDR1 SGHRS and CDR2 YFSETQ come from the germline V gene. Here the CDR3 reads CASSSDRRKFETQYF. For the CDR3, the DNA is TGCGCCAGCAGCTCGGACAGGAGAAAGTTTGAGACCCAGTACTTC.

The chain employs TRBV30 and TRBJ2-7; 11 nucleotides align to TRBD1. The V gene's germline CDR1 is GTSNPN and CDR2 SVGIG (reference sequence). Unmatched junction bases numbered 1, after V lost 6 bases and J lost 3 bases. The CDR3 runs 12 residues. The CDR3 DNA reads TGTGCCTGCGGGACAGGGGGCTACGAGCAGTACTTC. Translated: CACGTGGYEQYF.

This chain uses TRBV28 with TRBJ1-2; 7 bases match TRBD1. The CDR3 spans 14 residues. Per the germline V gene, CDR1 is MDHEN and CDR2 is SYDVKM. V lost 6 bases and J lost 4; bases outside the gene matches: 8. CDR3 protein: CASRAGGQGYGYTF. Written as DNA, the CDR3 is TGTGCCAGCAGGGCAGGGGGGCAGGGCTATGGCTACACCTTC.

The chain couples TRBV5-1 to TRBJ2-1; 11 bases agree with TRBD2. Trimming removed 4 bases from V and 9 bases from J; junction bases left unmatched: 18. Germline CDR1 reads SGHRS; CDR2 reads YFSETQ. The CDR3 is 18 residues long. Here the CDR3 reads CASSQITRDSGTSGEQFF. CDR3 DNA: TGCGCCAGCAGCCAAATCACTCGGGACAGTGGGACTAGCGGTGAGCAGTTCTTC.

In its sample, this clone was seen a few times. The chain couples TRBV4-3 to TRBJ2-7; the match to TRBD2 covers 10 bases. Germline V CDR1 and CDR2: LGHNA, YSLEER. This CDR3 spans 17 amino acids. V was pared by 0 bases and J by 0 bases, with 5 bases of the junction left unmatched. The CDR3 protein is CASSQDLGLAASYEQYF. The CDR3 DNA is TGCGCCAGCAGCCAAGATCTTGGACTAGCGGCCTCCTACGAGCAGTACTTC.

CDR3 sequence reads: CASSYSPSGNKETQYF. CDR3 nucleotides: TGTGCCAGCAGTTACAGTCCTAGCGGCAACAAAGAGACCCAGTACTTC. The genes are TRBV6-2 or TRBV6-3 and TRBJ2-5; 7 nucleotides line up with TRBD2. This CDR3 is 16 amino acids long. V lost 2 bases and J lost 3; bases outside the gene matches: 9. Germline V gene data show CDR1 as MNHEY and CDR2 as SVGEGT.

V and J are TRBV28 and TRBJ2-7; D might be TRBD2 (6 bases). Deletions cut 6 bases from V and 3 bases from J, with 18 bases between. The germline CDR1 and CDR2 sequences are MDHEN and SYDVKM. This CDR3 spans 15 amino acids. The CDR3 sequence: CASSSRRGWYYEQYF. The CDR3 DNA sequence: TGTGCCAGCAGCTCAAGACGGGGGTGGTACTACGAGCAGTACTTC.

The V gene is TRBV11-2, the J gene TRBJ2-7; 10 bases line up with TRBD2. Trimming at V came to 3 bases and at J to 4 bases, leaving 3 bases not matched to a gene. The CDR3 totals 14 residues. Germline CDR1 is SGHAT and CDR2 is FQNNGV. CDR3 region: CASSFKREGYEQYF. The CDR3 DNA reads as TGTGCCAGCAGCTTTAAGCGGGAGGGTTACGAGCAGTACTTC. The full variable domain, completed using reference TRBV11-2 and TRBJ2-7, is EAGVAQSPRYKIIEKRQSVAFWCNPISGHATLYWYQQILGQGPKLLIQFQNNGVVDDSQLPKDRFSAERLKGVDSTLKIQPAKLEDSAVYLCASSFKREGYEQYFGPGTRLTVT.

The CDR3 spells CASSSGLAGGFRSGNEQFF. CDR3 DNA: TGTGCCAGTAGTTCGGGACTAGCGGGAGGCTTTAGGTCAGGCAATGAGCAGTTCTTC. V usage is TRBV19 and J usage is TRBJ2-1; 15 bases line up with TRBD2. V shed 5 bases, J shed 6 bases, and the junction held 14 bases outside the gene matches. The germline CDR1 and CDR2 sequences are LNHDA and SQIVND (reference sequence). The CDR3 covers 19 residues.

The gene calls are TRBV5-4 and TRBJ2-7, with 7 positions matching TRBD1. CDR1 and CDR2 (germline): SGHNT, YYREEE (reference sequence). V lost 5 bases to trimming and J lost 1 base; unmatched junction nucleotides: 6. The CDR3 spans 14 residues. The CDR3 sequence is CASRGTVESYEQYF. For the CDR3, the DNA is TGTGCCAGCAGGGGGACAGTCGAGTCCTACGAGCAGTACTTC.

The chain recombines TRBV4-1 with TRBJ2-3; tentative D call: TRBD1 (5 bases). Trimming took off 3 bases at V and 2 bases at J, with 12 bases between the two ends. Germline CDR1 and CDR2: MGHRA and YSYEKL. This CDR3 comprises 15 residues. The CDR3 is CASSQLRGNTDTQYF. DNA for the CDR3: TGCGCCAGCAGCCAGCTAAGGGGCAACACAGATACGCAGTATTTT.